This T cell receptor beta chain was recorded in a study of CD8+ T cells in alopecia areata. On the study more broadly: In an open-label trial, patients got 5 to 10 mg tofacitinib twice daily. After 6 to 18 months of tofacitinib, follow-up continued 6 months off drug.

Treatment denoted: oral pan-JAK inhibitor, 5-10 mg twice daily. The CDR3 is 16 amino acids. Trimming took off 0 bases at V and 3 bases at J, with 12 bases between the two ends. Germline V gene data show CDR1 as MNHEY and CDR2 as SMNVEV (reference sequence). Study-wide results and caveats: Greater clonality was observed in lesional scalp samples, especially alopecia totalis/universalis, versus normal scalp.

On this clone itself: Its matching antigen is unknown.

Isolated RNA was reverse transcribed into cDNA used as the sequencing template. Sequenced by immunoSEQ multiplex PCR; TCRdb stores in-frame clones only, minus some. The sample gives approximately 45,000 clones, under 70% of which show up once; about a fifth is in the top ten. Sequencing used CD8+ T cells sorted from blood, obtained at week 4, from a patient treated with tofacitinib. This clonotype was sampled from a human donor with alopecia areata. This chain uses TRBV27 with TRBJ2-1; tentative D call: TRBD2 (7 bases). CDR3 coding DNA: TGTGCCAGCAGTTTATCGTGGGAGGGGGTCTACAATGAGCAGTTCTTC. Translation: CASSLSWEGVYNEQFF.